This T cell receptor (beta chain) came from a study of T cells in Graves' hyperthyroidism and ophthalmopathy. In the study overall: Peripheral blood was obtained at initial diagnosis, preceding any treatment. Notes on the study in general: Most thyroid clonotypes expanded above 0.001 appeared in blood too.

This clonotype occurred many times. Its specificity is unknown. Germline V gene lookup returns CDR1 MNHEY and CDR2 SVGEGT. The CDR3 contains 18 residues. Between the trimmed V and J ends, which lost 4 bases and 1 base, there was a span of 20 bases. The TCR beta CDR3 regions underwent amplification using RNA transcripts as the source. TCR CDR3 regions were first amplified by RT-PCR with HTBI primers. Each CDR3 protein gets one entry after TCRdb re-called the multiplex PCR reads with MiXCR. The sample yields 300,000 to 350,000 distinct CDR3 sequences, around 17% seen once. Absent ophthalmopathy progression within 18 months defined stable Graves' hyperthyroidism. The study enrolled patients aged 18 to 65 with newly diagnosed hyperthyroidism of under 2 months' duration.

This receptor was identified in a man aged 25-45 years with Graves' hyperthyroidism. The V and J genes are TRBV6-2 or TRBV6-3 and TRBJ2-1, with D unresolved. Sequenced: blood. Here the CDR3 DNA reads TGTGCCAGCAGTTCGAGGTCATCAGGCCGGGTATCCTACAATGAGCAGTTCTTC. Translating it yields CASSSRSSGRVSYNEQFF.